These T cell receptor beta chains were read from a single sample in a study of T cell changes during pregnancy in multiple sclerosis. TCRdb keeps only in-frame clones here, not all; method: immunoSEQ multiplex PCR. The data contain roughly 93,000 clones, around 93% of them singletons. The sequences come from peripheral blood, collected in the first trimester of pregnancy. Receptor source: a female donor in good health, enrolled as a control in a pregnancy study. Both conserved end residues are part of each CDR3. D genes are given only for firm matches.

>-|TRBV29-1|TRBJ2-7
TGCAGCGTTAAGGAGGGGAGTCTCTCTTACGAGCAGTACTTC
CSVKEGSLSYEQYF
>-|TRBV6-6|TRBJ1-3
TGTGCCAGCAGTTACTCCGGTGGCTCTGGAAACACCATATATTTT
CASSYSGGSGNTIYF
>TRBD1|TRBV6-4|TRBJ2-7
TGTGCCAGCAGTTTGACGGGACAGACCGACGAGCAGTACTTC
CASSLTGQTDEQYF
>-|TRBV6-6|TRBJ1-1
TGTGCCAGCAGCCAGGATCCGATGAACACTGAAGCTTTCTTT
CASSQDPMNTEAFF
>-|TRBV7-8|TRBJ1-6
TGTGCCAGCAGCCTCGGAGGGTCCGGATCACCCCTCCACTTT
CASSLGGSGSPLHF
>TRBD1|TRBV6-5|TRBJ1-2
TGTGCCAGCAGCCCCGGGACAGGGGATGGCTACACCTTC
CASSPGTGDGYTF
>TRBD1|TRBV19|TRBJ1-1
TGTGCCAGAGCGACAGGGTTGAACACTGAAGCTTTCTTT
CARATGLNTEAFF
>-|TRBV27|TRBJ1-2
TGTGCCAGCAGTTTATCGAAGGGGGAAGTTAACTATGGCTACACCTTC
CASSLSKGEVNYGYTF
>TRBD2|TRBV7-2|TRBJ2-7
TGTGCCAGCAGCTCCGGGACTAACCTGAGACTGACGTACGAGCAGTACTTC
CASSSGTNLRLTYEQYF
>TRBD1|TRBV5-4|TRBJ2-5
TGTGCCAGCAGCCCCGGGCAGGGGGCTTGGGAGACCCAGTACTTC
CASSPGQGAWETQYF
>TRBD2|TRBV5-6|TRBJ2-1
TGTGCCAGCAGCTTGACCCCGGGACTAGCGGGGAATGAGCAGTTCTTC
CASSLTPGLAGNEQFF
>-|TRBV5-8|TRBJ1-4
TGTGCCAGCAGCCCGGGGGGGGCAGCTTATGAAAAACTGTTTTTT
CASSPGGAAYEKLFF
>-|TRBV2|TRBJ2-7
TGTGCCAGCGAGGGTGGGGAGCAGTACTTC
CASEGGEQYF
>-|TRBV27|TRBJ2-4
TGTGCCAGCAGTGCGACAGCAAACATTCAGTACTTC
CASSATANIQYF
>-|TRBV4-3|TRBJ1-2
TGCGCCAGCAGCCGAGAGGTGTTCCAGGGGTCCTCCTATTTCTATGGCTACACCTTC
CASSREVFQGSSYFYGYTF
>-|TRBV15|TRBJ2-4
TGTGCCACCAGCGGCTGGGGGGGGGCATTAGGCAAAAACATTCAGTACTTC
CATSGWGGALGKNIQYF
>-|TRBV28|TRBJ2-1
TGTGCCAGCACCAGGACAGGGACTAAGTCCTACAATGAGCAGTTCTTC
CASTRTGTKSYNEQFF